These 3 T cell receptor beta chains share one sample of origin, sequenced in a study of cytomegalovirus exposure and HLA in healthy donors. Primers included in the PCR were 60 Vbeta and 13 Jbeta primers. TCRdb's copy holds only in-frame clones and misses some; the assay was immunoSEQ multiplex PCR. The sample yields about 77,000 clones, 78% seen once. Sequencing used PBMCs. Receptors were obtained from a man aged 35 to 55 in good health and CMV-seronegative.

The chain recombines TRBV2 with TRBJ1-1; no definite D call. Germline V gene lookup returns CDR1 SNHLY and CDR2 FYNNEI. This CDR3 contains 13 residues. Trimming cost V 3 bases and J 1 base, with 6 bases left between them. The CDR3 DNA sequence: TGTGCCAGCAGTGACGACTGGAACACTGAAGCTTTCTTT. Its translation: CASSDDWNTEAFF.

This clone is judged medium-sized. The chain joins TRBV2 to TRBJ1-6; a possible D gene is TRBD1 (5 bases). V lost 4 bases and J 7 bases, leaving 8 bases between the germline ends. This CDR3 spans 13 amino acids. Germline V gives CDR1 SNHLY, CDR2 FYNNEI. CDR3 DNA: TGTGCCAGCAGTGTTGGGGCGAATTCACCCCTCCACTTT. It codes for CASSVGANSPLHF.

This chain links TRBV6-4 with TRBJ2-5, with TRBD2 identical over 14 bases. V was clipped by 10 bases and J by 1 base; unmatched bases: 17. In germline, CDR1 is MRHNA, CDR2 SNTAGT. The CDR3 covers 19 residues. CDR3 amino acids: CATHRKTETSGGGQETQYF. The DNA of the CDR3 is TGTGCCACCCATCGCAAGACCGAGACTAGCGGGGGGGGCCAAGAGACCCAGTACTTC.